What follows describes a single T cell receptor beta chain. Its cognate antigen is unknown. These data come from a study of cytomegalovirus exposure and HLA in healthy donors. The CDR3 runs 13 residues. Germline-derived CDR1 and CDR2 are WNHNN and SYGVQD (reference sequence). The V end lost 2 bases, the J end lost 7 bases, and 6 bases lay between the germline ends. Primers for the PCR totalled 60 Vbeta and 13 Jbeta. Some clones are missing from TCRdb's copy, which holds only in-frame ones; the method was immunoSEQ multiplex PCR. The sample has about 170,000 clones, roughly 80% seen once; the top ten hold about 2.5%. All the people who gave samples were healthy bone marrow donors. Overall study results and limits: The study flagged about 160 TCR beta chains as cytomegalovirus-associated. Reports indicated that the classifier achieved high specificity and sensitivity in diagnosing cytomegalovirus status. TCR beta V segments were, for the most part, productive about 87% or about 30% of the time in an earlier analysis.

Specimen: PBMCs. The clonotype comes from a male donor in good health and CMV-seronegative. The gene calls are TRBV10-1 and TRBJ1-6; D may be TRBD1 (6 bases). CDR3 protein: CASSEQGNSPLHF. DNA for the CDR3: TGCGCCAGCAGTGAGCAGGGGAATTCACCCCTCCACTTT.